The 8 T cell receptor beta chains below all came from one sample that was sequenced in a study of shared clonotypes between healthy human individuals. Only in-frame clones appear in the TCRdb table, and some are missing; sequencing was by immunoSEQ multiplex PCR. The sample carries about 490,000 clones, approximately 79% recorded once. The specimen was PBMCs. The receptor source for this set is a middle-aged woman in good health. Some clones in this sample may be carry-over from other donors' samples.

This chain uses TRBV5-4 with TRBJ1-1, with TRBD1 matching 8 bases. Germline assignment: CDR1 SGHNT and CDR2 YYREEE (reference sequence). The CDR3 runs to 12 residues. J gave up 5 bases and V 7 bases, and 4 bases lay outside the gene matches. The CDR3 nucleotides are TGTGCCAGCGGACGACAGGGGACTGAAGCTTTCTTT. Protein: CASGRQGTEAFF. Supplemented by reference TRBV5-4 and TRBJ1-1, the full variable domain reads ETGVTQSPTHLIKTRGQQVTLRCSSQSGHNTVSWYQQALGQGPQFIFQYYREEENGRGNFPPRFSGLQFPNYSSELNVNALELDDSALYLCASGRQGTEAFFGQGTRLTVV.

The rearrangement joins TRBV6-5 to TRBJ2-3; possibly TRBD2 for D (5 bases). Germline-derived CDR1 and CDR2 are MNHEY and SVGAGI. The CDR3 length is 15 residues. With 2 bases removed from V and 5 bases from J, the gap between germline ends came to 14 bases. This CDR3 is CASSYLSGNRDTQYF. In DNA, the CDR3 is TGTGCCAGCAGTTACCTCAGCGGCAATAGAGATACGCAGTATTTT.

A few counts support this clone. The V call is TRBV4-2, the J call TRBJ2-7; D remains unclear. The germline CDR1 and CDR2 sequences are LGHNA and YNFKEQ. The V end was cut by 1 base, the J end by 1 base, with 11 bases between. The CDR3 runs 15 residues. This CDR3 reads CASSQVLSESYEQYF. CDR3 DNA sequence: TGTGCCAGCAGCCAAGTTTTAAGCGAGTCCTACGAGCAGTACTTC.

This clone was picked up a small number of times. It differs at one base from a far larger clone, so likely a read error. The V call is TRBV9, the J call TRBJ1-1; weak D call: TRBD1 (5 bases). Trimming took 7 bases from V and 0 from J, leaving 10 bases between them. The CDR3 is 13 amino acids. CDR1 and CDR2 from the germline V gene are SGDLS and YYNGEE. The CDR3 region has the DNA TGTGCCAGCGGCAAGGGGATGAACACTGAAGCTTTCTTT. This translates into CASGKGMNTEAFF.

CDR3 DNA: TGTGCCAGCAGGTCAGGGGGCTCCTACAATGAGCAGTTCTTC. This sequence encodes CASRSGGSYNEQFF. The chain has TRBV11-2 and TRBJ2-1, with TRBD1 matching 7 bases. Losses at the gene ends were 6 bases for V and 0 bases for J; bases not matched to a gene: 2. Germline assignment: CDR1 SGHAT and CDR2 FQNNGV. The CDR3 is 14 amino acids.

The chain uses TRBV7-6 and TRBJ2-1; 8 nucleotides match TRBD2. The CDR3 extends over 18 amino acids. J lost 7 bases, V lost 2 bases, and 16 bases had no gene match. Germline CDR1 reads SGHVS; CDR2 reads FNYEAQ. The CDR3 reads CASSLSPQREMGGNEQFF. The CDR3 DNA is TGTGCCAGCAGCTTATCTCCACAGCGGGAGATGGGCGGGAATGAGCAGTTCTTC.

This clone has only a few counts. The chain joins TRBV5-4 to TRBJ2-3; D is uncertain. Germline assignment: CDR1 SGHNT and CDR2 YYREEE (reference sequence). The germline V and J ends were trimmed by 0 bases and 4 bases, with 6 bases remaining between them. The CDR3 extends over 13 amino acids. The CDR3 loop reads CASSLAGSDTQYF. CDR3 in DNA: TGTGCCAGCAGCTTGGCCGGGTCAGATACGCAGTATTTT. Full variable domain (outside the CDR3, taken from reference TRBV5-4 and TRBJ2-3): ETGVTQSPTHLIKTRGQQVTLRCSSQSGHNTVSWYQQALGQGPQFIFQYYREEENGRGNFPPRFSGLQFPNYSSELNVNALELDDSALYLCASSLAGSDTQYFGPGTRLTVL.

This clone has at least ten counts. The genes are TRBV28 and TRBJ2-1, with D maybe TRBD2 (6 bases). This CDR3 spans 14 amino acids. With 3 bases removed from V and 2 bases from J, the gap between germline ends came to 8 bases. Looked up from germline, CDR1 is MDHEN and CDR2 is SYDVKM. The CDR3: CASSLRGPYNEQFF. The CDR3 DNA is TGTGCCAGCAGTTTGCGGGGCCCCTACAATGAGCAGTTCTTC.